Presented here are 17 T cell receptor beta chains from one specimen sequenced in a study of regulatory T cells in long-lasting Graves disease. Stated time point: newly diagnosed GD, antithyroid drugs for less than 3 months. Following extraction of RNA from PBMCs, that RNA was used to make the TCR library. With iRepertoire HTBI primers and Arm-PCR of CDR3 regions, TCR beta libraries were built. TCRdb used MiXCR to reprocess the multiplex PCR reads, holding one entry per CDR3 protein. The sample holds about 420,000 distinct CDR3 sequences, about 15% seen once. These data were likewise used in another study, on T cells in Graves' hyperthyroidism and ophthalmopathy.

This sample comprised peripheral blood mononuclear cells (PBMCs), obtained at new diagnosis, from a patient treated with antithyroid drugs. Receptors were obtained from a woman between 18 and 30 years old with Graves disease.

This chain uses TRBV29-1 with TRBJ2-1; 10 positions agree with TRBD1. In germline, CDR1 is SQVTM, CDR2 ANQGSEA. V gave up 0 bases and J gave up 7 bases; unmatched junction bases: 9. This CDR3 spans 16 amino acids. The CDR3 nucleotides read TGCAGCGTTGAAGATGAACGGGACAGGGGCAGAAATGAGCAGTTCTTC. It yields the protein CSVEDERDRGRNEQFF.

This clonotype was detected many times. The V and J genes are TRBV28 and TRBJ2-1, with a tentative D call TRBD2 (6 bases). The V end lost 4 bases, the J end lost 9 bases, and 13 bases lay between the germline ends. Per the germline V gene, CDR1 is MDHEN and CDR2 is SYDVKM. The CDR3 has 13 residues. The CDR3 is CASSSSGSSEQFF. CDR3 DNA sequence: TGTGCCAGCAGTTCATCCGGGAGTTCTGAGCAGTTCTTC.

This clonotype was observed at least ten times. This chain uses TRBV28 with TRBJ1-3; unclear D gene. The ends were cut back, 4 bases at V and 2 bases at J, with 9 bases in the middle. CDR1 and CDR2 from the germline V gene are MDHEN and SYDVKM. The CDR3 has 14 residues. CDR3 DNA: TGTGCCAGCAGTTGGCGTCGACCTGGAAACACCATATATTTT. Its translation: CASSWRRPGNTIYF.

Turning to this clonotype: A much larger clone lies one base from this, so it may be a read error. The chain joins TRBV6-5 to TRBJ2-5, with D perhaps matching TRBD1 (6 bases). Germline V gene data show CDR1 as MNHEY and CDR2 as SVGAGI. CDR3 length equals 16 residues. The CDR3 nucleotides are TGTGCCAGCAGTTACGAGTCTTTCGACAGGCAAGAGCCCCAGTACTTC. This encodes CASSYESFDRQEPQYF.

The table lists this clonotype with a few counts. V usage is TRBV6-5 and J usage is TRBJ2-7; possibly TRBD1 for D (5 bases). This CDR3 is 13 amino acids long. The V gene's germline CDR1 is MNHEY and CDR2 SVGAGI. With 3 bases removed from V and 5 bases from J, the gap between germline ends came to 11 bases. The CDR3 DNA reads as TGTGCCAGCAGTTATGTGTGGGGCCACGAGCAGTACTTC. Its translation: CASSYVWGHEQYF.

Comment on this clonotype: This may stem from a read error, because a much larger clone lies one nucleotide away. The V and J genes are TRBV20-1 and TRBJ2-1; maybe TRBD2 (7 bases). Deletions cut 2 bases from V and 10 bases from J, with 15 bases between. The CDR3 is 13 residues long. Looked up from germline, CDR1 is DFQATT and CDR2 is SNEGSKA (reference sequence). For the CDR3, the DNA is TGCAGTGCTAGACAGGGGAGGGAGTACGAGCAGTTCTTC. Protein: CSARQGREYEQFF.

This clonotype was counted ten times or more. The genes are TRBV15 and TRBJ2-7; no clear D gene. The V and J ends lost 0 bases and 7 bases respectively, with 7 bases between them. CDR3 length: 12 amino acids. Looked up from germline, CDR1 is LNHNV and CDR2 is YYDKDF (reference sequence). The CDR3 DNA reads TGTGCCACCAGCAGAGATCGGCTGGAGCAGTACTTC. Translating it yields CATSRDRLEQYF. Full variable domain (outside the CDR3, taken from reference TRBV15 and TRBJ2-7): DAMVIQNPRYQVTQFGKPVTLSCSQTLNHNVMYWYQQKSSQAPKLLFHYYDKDFNNEADTPDNFQSRRPNTSFCFLDIRSPGLGDTAMYLCATSRDRLEQYFGPGTRLTVT.

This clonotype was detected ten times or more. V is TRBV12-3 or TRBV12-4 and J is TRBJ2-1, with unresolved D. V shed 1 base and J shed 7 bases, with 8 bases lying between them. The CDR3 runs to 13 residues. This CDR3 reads CASSLGGRNEQFF. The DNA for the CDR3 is TGTGCCAGCAGTTTAGGTGGTAGGAATGAGCAGTTCTTC.

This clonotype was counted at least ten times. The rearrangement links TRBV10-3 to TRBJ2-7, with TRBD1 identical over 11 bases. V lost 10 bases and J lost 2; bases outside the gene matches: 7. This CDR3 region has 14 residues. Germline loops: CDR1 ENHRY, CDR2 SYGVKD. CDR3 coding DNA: TGTGCCACGGCCTGGGGACAGGGGGCCTACGAGCAGTACTTC. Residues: CATAWGQGAYEQYF.

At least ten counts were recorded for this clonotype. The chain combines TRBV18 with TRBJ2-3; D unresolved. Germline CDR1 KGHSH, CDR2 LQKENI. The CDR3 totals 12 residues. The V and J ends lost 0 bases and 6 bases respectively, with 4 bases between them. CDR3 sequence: CASSPPWDTQYF. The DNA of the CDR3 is TGTGCCAGCTCACCACCTTGGGATACGCAGTATTTT.

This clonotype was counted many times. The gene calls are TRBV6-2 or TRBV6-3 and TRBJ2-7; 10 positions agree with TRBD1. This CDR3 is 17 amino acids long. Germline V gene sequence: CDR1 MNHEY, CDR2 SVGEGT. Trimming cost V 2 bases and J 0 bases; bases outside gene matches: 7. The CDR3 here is CASSYLEGQGTSYEQYF. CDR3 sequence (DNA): TGTGCCAGCAGTTACCTTGAGGGACAGGGGACCTCCTACGAGCAGTACTTC.

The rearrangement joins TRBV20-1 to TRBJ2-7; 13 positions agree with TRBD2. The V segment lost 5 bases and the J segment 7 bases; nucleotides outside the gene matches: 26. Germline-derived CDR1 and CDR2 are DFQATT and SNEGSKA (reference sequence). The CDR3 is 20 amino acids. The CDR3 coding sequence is TGCAGTGCTGCACCCGAACAGACCGGGACTAGCGGGATGATGCTTAGGGAGCAGTACTTC. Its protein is CSAAPEQTGTSGMMLREQYF.

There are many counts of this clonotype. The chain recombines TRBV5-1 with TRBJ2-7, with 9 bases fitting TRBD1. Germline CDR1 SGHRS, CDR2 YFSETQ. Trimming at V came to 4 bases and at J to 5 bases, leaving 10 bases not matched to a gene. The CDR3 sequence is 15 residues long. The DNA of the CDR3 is TGCGCCAGCAGCAGGACCGGGACAGGGCTAGACGAGCAGTACTTC. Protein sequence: CASSRTGTGLDEQYF.

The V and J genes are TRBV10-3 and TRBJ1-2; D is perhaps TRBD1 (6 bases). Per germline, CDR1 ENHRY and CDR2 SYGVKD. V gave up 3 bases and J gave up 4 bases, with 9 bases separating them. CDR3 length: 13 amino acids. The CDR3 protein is CAISEGRGYGYTF. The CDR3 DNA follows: TGTGCCATCAGTGAAGGCAGGGGCTATGGCTACACCTTC.

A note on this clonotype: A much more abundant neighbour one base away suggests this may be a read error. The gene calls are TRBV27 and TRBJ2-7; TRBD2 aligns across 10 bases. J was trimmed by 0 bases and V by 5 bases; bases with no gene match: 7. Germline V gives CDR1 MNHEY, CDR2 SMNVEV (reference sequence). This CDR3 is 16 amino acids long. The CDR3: CASSRGLARGSYEQYF. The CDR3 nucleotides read TGTGCCAGCAGTAGGGGACTAGCGAGAGGCTCCTACGAGCAGTACTTC.

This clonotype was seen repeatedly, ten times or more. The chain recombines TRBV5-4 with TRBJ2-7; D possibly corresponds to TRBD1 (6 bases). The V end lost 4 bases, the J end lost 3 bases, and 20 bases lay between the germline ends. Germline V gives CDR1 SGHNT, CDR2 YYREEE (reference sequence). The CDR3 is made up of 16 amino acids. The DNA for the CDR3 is TGTGCCAGCAGCAAGGGGACATCAACCCCGAGCTACGAGCAGTACTTC. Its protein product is CASSKGTSTPSYEQYF.

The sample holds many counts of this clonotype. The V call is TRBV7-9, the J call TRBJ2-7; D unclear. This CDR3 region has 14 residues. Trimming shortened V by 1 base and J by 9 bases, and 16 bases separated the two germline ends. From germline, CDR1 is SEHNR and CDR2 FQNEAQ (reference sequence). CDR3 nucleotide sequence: TGTGCCAGCAGCTTAGTGTCAGCCGGGTCAGGGCAGTACTTC. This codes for CASSLVSAGSGQYF.